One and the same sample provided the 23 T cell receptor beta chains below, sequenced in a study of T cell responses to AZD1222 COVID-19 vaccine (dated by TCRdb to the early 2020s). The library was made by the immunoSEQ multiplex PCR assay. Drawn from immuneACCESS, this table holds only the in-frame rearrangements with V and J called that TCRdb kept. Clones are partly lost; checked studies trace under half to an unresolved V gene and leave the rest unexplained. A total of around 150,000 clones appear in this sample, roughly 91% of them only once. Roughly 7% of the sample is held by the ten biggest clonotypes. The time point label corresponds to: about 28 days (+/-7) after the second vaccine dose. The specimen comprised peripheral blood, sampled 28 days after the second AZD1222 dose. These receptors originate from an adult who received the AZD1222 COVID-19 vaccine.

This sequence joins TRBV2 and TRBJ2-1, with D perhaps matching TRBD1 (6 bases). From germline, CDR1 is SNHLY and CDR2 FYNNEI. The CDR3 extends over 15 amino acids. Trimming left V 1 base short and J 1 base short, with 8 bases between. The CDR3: CASSEDRVSYNEQFF. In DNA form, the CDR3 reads TGTGCCAGCAGTGAAGACAGGGTGTCCTACAATGAGCAGTTCTTC.

The CDR3 region is CASIRVRGGGAQETQYF. The CDR3 DNA reads TGTGCCAGCATCCGCGTTCGGGGCGGGGGGGCTCAAGAGACCCAGTACTTC. J is TRBJ2-5 and V is TRBV2; 9 nucleotides agree with TRBD2. V was clipped by 7 bases and J by 2 bases; unmatched bases: 14. Germline V gives CDR1 SNHLY, CDR2 FYNNEI. The CDR3 is 17 amino acids.

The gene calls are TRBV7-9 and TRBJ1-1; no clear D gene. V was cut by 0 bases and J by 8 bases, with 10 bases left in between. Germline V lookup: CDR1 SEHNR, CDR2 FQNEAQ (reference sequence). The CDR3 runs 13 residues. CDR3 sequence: CASSLALEGEAFF. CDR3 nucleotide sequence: TGTGCCAGCAGCTTAGCCCTGGAGGGAGAAGCTTTCTTT.

The CDR3 DNA follows: TGCAGCGCTTTGACGGTGAACACTGAAGCTTTCTTT. Translating it yields CSALTVNTEAFF. This chain links TRBV29-1 with TRBJ1-1; D call uncertain. From germline, CDR1 is SQVTM and CDR2 ANQGSEA. Trimming stripped 7 bases from V and 0 bases from J, with 9 bases between. CDR3 size: 12 residues. The whole variable domain, remainder taken from reference TRBV29-1 and TRBJ1-1, is SAVISQKPSRDICQRGTSLTIQCQVDSQVTMMFWYRQQPGQSLTLIATANQGSEATYESGFVIDKFPISRPNLTFSTLTVSNMSPEDSSIYLCSALTVNTEAFFGQGTRLTVV.

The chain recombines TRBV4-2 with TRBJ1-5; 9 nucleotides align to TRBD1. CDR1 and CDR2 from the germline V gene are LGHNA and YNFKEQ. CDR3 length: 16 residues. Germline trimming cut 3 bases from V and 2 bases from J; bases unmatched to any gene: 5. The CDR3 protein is CASSQTRTGGNQPQHF. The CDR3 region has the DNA TGTGCCAGCAGCCAGACTAGGACAGGGGGCAATCAGCCCCAGCATTTT.

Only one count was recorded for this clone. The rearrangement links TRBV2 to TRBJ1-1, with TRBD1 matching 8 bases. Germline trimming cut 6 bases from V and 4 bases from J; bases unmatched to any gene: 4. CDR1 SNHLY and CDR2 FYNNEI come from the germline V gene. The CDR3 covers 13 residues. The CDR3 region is CASSRGQGTEAFF. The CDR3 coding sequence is TGTGCCAGCAGCAGGGGGCAGGGCACTGAAGCTTTCTTT.

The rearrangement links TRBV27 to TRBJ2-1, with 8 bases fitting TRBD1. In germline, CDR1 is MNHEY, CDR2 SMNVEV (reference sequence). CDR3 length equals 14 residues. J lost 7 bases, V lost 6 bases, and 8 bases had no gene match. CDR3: CASSFDRGRNEQFF. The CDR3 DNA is TGTGCCAGCAGCTTCGACAGGGGAAGAAATGAGCAGTTCTTC.

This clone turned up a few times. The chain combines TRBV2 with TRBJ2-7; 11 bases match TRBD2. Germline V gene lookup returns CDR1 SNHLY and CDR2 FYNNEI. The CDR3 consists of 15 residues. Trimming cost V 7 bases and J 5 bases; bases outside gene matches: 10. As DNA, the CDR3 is TGTGCCAGCATCCGACTAGCGGGGTCCAGGGACGAGCAGTACTTC. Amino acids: CASIRLAGSRDEQYF.

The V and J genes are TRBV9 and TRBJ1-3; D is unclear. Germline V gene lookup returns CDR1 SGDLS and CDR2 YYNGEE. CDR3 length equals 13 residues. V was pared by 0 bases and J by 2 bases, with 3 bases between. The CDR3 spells CASSVDPGNTIYF. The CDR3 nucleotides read TGTGCCAGCAGCGTAGATCCTGGAAACACCATATATTTT.

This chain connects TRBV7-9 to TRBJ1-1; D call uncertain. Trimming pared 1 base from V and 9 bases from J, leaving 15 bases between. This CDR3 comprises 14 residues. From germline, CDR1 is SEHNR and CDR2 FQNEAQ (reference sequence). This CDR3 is CASSLEGPGQQAFF. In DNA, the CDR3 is TGTGCCAGCAGCTTAGAAGGGCCGGGCCAACAAGCTTTCTTT.

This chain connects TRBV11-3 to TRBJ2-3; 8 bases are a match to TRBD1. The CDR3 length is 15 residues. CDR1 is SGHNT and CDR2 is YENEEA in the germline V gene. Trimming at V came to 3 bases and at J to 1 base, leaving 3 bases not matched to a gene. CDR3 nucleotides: TGTGCCAGCAGCTTTTTACAGGGGGGCACAGATACGCAGTATTTT. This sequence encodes CASSFLQGGTDTQYF.

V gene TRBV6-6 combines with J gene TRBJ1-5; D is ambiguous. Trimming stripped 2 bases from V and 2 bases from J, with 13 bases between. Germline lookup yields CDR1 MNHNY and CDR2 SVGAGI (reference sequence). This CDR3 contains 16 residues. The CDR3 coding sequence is TGTGCCAGCAGTTACACCCCCTGGGATGGCAATCAGCCCCAGCATTTT. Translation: CASSYTPWDGNQPQHF.

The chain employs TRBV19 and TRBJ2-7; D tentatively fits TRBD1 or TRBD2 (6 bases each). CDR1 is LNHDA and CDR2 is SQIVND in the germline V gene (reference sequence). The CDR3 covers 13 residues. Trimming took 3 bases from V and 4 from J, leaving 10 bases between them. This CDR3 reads CASSITGAYEQYF. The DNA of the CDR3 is TGTGCCAGTAGTATCACGGGGGCATACGAGCAGTACTTC.

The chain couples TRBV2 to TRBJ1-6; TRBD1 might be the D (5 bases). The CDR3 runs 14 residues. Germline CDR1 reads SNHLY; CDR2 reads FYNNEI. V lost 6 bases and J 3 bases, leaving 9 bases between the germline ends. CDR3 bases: TGTGCCAGCAGCCGAGGGGACTATAATTCACCCCTCCACTTT. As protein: CASSRGDYNSPLHF.

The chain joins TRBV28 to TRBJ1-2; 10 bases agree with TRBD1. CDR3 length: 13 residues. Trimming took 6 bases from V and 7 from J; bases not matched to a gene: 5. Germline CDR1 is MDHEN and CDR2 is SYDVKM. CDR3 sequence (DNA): TGTGCCAGCAGCCGACAGGGGGCACTTGGCTACACCTTC. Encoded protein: CASSRQGALGYTF.

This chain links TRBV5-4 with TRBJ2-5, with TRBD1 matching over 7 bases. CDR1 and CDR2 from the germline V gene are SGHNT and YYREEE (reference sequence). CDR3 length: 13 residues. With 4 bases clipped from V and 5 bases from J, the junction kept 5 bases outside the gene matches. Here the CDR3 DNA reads TGTGCCAGCAGCCGGACAGGCTTCGAGACCCAGTACTTC. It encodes CASSRTGFETQYF.

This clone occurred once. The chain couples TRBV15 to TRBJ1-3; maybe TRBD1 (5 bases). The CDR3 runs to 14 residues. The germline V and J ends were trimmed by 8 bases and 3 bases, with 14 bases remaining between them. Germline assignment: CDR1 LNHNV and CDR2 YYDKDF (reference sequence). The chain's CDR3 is CATGGGAVGNTIYF. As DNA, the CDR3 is TGTGCCACCGGTGGCGGGGCTGTTGGAAACACCATATATTTT.

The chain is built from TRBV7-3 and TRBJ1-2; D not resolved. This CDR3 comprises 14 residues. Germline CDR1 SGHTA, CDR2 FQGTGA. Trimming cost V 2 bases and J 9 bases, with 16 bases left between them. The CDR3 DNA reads TGTGCCAGCAGCTTAGATGGCAGCTCTATTCGCTACACCTTC. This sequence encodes CASSLDGSSIRYTF.

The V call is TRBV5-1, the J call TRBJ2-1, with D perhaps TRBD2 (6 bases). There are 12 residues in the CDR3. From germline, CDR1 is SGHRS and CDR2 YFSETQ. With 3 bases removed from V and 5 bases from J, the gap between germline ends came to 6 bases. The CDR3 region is CASSWGDNEQFF. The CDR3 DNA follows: TGCGCCAGCAGCTGGGGGGACAATGAGCAGTTCTTC.

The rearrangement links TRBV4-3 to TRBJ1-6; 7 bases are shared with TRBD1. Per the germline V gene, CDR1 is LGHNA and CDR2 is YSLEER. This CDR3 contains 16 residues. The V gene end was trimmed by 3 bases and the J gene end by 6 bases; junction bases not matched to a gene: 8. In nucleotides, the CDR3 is TGCGCCAGCAGCCACCTGGGCAACAGGGGTAATTCACCCCTCCACTTT. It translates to CASSHLGNRGNSPLHF.

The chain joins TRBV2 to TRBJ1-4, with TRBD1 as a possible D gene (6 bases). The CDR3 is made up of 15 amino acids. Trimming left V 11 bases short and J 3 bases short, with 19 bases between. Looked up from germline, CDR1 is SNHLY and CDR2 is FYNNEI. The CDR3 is CAAGGAEGANEKLFF. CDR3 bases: TGTGCCGCCGGGGGGGCCGAGGGGGCTAATGAAAAACTGTTTTTT.

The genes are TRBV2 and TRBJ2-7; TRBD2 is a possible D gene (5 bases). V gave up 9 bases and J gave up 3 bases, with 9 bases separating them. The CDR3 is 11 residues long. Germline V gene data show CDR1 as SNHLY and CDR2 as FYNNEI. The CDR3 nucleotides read TGTGCCAGTGGACTGGGCTACGAGCAGTACTTC. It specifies CASGLGYEQYF.

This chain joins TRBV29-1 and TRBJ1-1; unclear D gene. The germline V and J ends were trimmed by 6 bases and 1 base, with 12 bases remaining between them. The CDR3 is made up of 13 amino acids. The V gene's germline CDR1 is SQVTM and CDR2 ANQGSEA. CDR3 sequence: CSVAPGGNTEAFF. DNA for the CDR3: TGCAGCGTCGCACCCGGCGGGAACACTGAAGCTTTCTTT.